This is a list of T cell receptor beta chains from one sample in a study of shared clonotypes between healthy human individuals. Measured with immunoSEQ multiplex PCR; TCRdb has only the in-frame clones, and not every one. The data contain a few million clones, 80% to 95% of them singletons. The sequencing input was naive CD4+ T cells from PBMCs. Every receptor here comes from a man aged 18 to 29 in good health. Some clones in this sample may be carry-over from other donors' samples. Each CDR3 is given without its conserved first and last residue. The D gene is left open where the match is weak.

D	length	V	CDR3
TRBD2	14	TRBV4-1	ASSQVGTRRYNEQF
TRBD2	13	TRBV6-5	ASSSPRGLAGKQF
NA	9	TRBV29-1	SVDLGNEQF
TRBD2	12	TRBV28	ASSTSGGADTQY
NA	12	TRBV19	ASSIVGEGYGYT
TRBD2	14	TRBV9	ASSVGLATNTGELF
NA	11	TRBV30	AWSVRDRTEAF
TRBD2	15	TRBV11-1	ASSLNVAGANTGELF
TRBD2	13	TRBV5-4	ASSLPSGSPGELF
NA	13	TRBV28	ASSSRGGPAAEQY
NA	16	TRBV19	ASSMGAGRGAMNTEAF
TRBD2	12	TRBV14	ASNLAGDRGEQF
NA	10	TRBV11-2	ASSLWPYGYT
NA	12	TRBV27	ASSLSQLANEQF
NA	11	TRBV19	ASSMGPHQPQH
NA	9	TRBV28	ASRQDRGYT
NA	11	TRBV19	ASAHFPAGELF
NA	14	TRBV28	ASSLAGAEINYGYT
TRBD2	12	TRBV7-3	ASSLGLAGAEQY
TRBD2	14	TRBV5-4	ASSLRAGTGGYEQY
TRBD1	13	TRBV5-5	ASSLVWDRTYEQY
TRBD1	13	TRBV6-5	ASSYTLGQQETQY
NA	11	TRBV7-2	ASSSSTTYEQY
NA	10	TRBV10-1	ASSEKGGELF
NA	11	TRBV11-2	ASGRPRSFEQF
TRBD2	13	TRBV27	ASSPGGTVAYEQY
NA	14	TRBV28	ASTAGSDSISYEQY
NA	13	TRBV27	ATHGVRKGWNTQY
TRBD1	13	TRBV6-1	ASSARQGHTGELF